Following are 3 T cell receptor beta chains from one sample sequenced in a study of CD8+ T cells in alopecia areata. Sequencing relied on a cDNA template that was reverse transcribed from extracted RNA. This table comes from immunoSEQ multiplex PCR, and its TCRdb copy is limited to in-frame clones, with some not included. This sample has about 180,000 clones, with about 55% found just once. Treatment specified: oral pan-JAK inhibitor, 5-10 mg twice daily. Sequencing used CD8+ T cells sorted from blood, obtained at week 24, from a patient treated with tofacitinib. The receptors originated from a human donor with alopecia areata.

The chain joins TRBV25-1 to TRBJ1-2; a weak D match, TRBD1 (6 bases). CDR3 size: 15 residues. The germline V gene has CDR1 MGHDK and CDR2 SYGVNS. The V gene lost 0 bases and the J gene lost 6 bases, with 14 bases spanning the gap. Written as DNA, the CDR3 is TGTGCCAGCAGTGAATACCGGAGGGGGGCCGATGGCTACACCTTC. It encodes CASSEYRRGADGYTF.

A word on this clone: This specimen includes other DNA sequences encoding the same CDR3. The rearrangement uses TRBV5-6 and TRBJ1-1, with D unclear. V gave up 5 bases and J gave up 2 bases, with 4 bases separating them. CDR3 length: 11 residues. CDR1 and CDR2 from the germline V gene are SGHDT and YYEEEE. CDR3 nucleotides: TGTGCCAGCAGTCTCAACACTGAAGCTTTCTTT. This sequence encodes CASSLNTEAFF.

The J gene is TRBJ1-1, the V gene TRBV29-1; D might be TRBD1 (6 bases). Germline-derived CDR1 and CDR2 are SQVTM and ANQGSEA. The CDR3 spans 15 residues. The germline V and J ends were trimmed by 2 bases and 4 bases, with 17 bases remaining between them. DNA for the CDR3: TGCAGCGTTGAACAAGGTGCGGGGGCAGGCACTGAAGCTTTCTTT. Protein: CSVEQGAGAGTEAFF.